This T cell receptor beta chain is from a study of T cells in Graves' hyperthyroidism and ophthalmopathy (dated by TCRdb to between 2018 and 2021). Broadly, across the study: Peripheral blood samples were taken at initial diagnosis, before any treatment was given. In addition, the study compared T-cell repertoires in thyroid tissue and in blood from a handful of Graves' hyperthyroidism patients. To identify TCR V-J signatures that set the groups apart, the researchers used a discovery cohort of about a hundred patients, made up of about 44 with Graves' ophthalmopathy and some 56 with stable Graves' hyperthyroidism. Prospective prediction of ophthalmopathy was tested in an independent validation cohort consisting of 18 hyperthyroidism patients and approximately 16 patients who later progressed to ophthalmopathy. The 100 discovery patients were randomly divided into training and test sets at a 7:3 ratio. According to the paper, TCR Vbeta CDR3 sequencing was carried out on roughly 130 peripheral blood samples, which came from about 45 ophthalmopathy, around 75 hyperthyroidism and approximately 17 progressor patients. After sampling, hyperthyroidism patients received methimazole starting at 30 mg daily, and ophthalmopathy patients received high-dose intravenous methylprednisolone. Results the study describes overall, beyond this receptor: Blood samples also contained most of the expanded thyroid clonotypes (frequency above 0.001), which suggests that blood repertoires may reflect thyroid immune responses. No statistical method was used to set the sample size in advance, and investigators knew the group allocation. A model built on a 13 V-J signature distinguished ophthalmopathy from stable hyperthyroidism, reaching 85% to 90% sensitivity and about 81% specificity in cross-validation and 80%/75% in testing. During validation, the model predicted progression to ophthalmopathy a median of about 6.5 months ahead of onset, with approximately 71% sensitivity and about 72% specificity.

TCR beta CDR3 regions were amplified from RNA transcripts. The TCR CDR3 was subjected to a first round of RT-PCR using the HTBI primer set and the Qiagen OneStep RT-PCR kit. Libraries were constructed in a second round of multiplex PCR, after which size selection and purification were carried out. Libraries were sequenced paired-end with 100 bp reads on an Illumina HiSeq2000. For the original study's pipeline: Raw data were processed with SOAPnuke, discarding reads with adapters, uncalled bases, mean Phred below 15, or no exact constant-primer or identifier match. High-quality paired reads were merged with COPE v1.2.5, and unique nucleotide sequences were defined as clonotypes. MiTCR v1.1 was used to align the clonotypes against IMGT TRBV, TRBD and TRBJ reference segments. Only V-J combinations with frequency above 0.0001, covering roughly 99% of repertoires, were analysed. The TCS score was defined as F50 (clonal expansion) divided by E x V (chaos), with BLOSUM62-based TCRdist calculated between CDR3 peptides within each V-J. Welch's t-statistics and random forest reduced several hundred V-J features to 10 to 15, which were used in a naive Bayes classifier (R e1071). Clones were called with MiXCR by TCRdb after fastp trimmed the public reads at Q25, and only in-frame beta chains were retained. Here each entry gathers all rows of one CDR3 protein and keeps the most common genes and DNA. Here the V and J calls rest on TCRdb's processing, not on the authors' analysis. A total of roughly 740,000 distinct CDR3 sequences appear in this sample, approximately 16% of them only once. Under 9.5% of the sample is held by the ten biggest clonotypes.

On this clonotype itself: What this receptor recognizes is not known. Base qualities were left out, and no much larger clone turns up one base away.

Stable Graves' hyperthyroidism was defined as the absence of progression to ophthalmopathy over 18 months of follow-up. Hyperthyroidism patients were newly diagnosed, had a disease duration of under 2 months, and were aged 18 to 65 years. Exclusion was applied to patients with uncontrolled infections, other autoimmune diseases, pregnancy or lactation. Diagnoses were established on the basis of clinical symptoms, serum thyroxine and TRAb, thyroid ultrasound, and orbital computed tomography. PBMCs were separated from under 11 ml of fresh peripheral blood using Ficoll-Paque density gradient centrifugation. Trizol reagent was used to extract total RNA, and RNA quality was then checked on an Agilent 2100 Bioanalyzer. Its CDR3 holds 13 amino acids, cysteine through phenylalanine. The read is trimmed to its CDR3 DNA, 39 bases read in frame from base 1. CDR1 SEHNR and CDR2 FQNEAQ are derived from the germline V gene (reference sequence). V sheds 4 bases and J sheds 4 bases, leaving 11 bases between their ends.

The TCR sequence derives from a man aged 18 to 35 with Graves' hyperthyroidism. Material for sequencing was blood. Here the chain combines TRBV7-9 and TRBJ2-7; the D gene lacks a confident call. The CDR3 in this case is CASSSLLGYEQYF. DNA sequence: TGTGCCAGCAGCTCCCTCTTGGGTTACGAGCAGTACTTC. Extended through the reference TRBV7-9 and TRBJ2-7 proteins, this CDR3 yields the full variable domain: DTGVSQNPRHKITKRGQNVTFRCDPISEHNRLYWYRQTLGQGPEFLTYFQNEAQLEKSRLLSDRFSAERPKGSFSTLEIQRTEQGDSAMYLCASSSLLGYEQYFGPGTRLTVT.